This T cell receptor beta chain was identified during a study of cytomegalovirus exposure and HLA in healthy donors. On the study more broadly: Later, an analysis reported that the 110 or so validation repertoires had used the same platform as the approximately 660 first-cohort repertoires.

Study outcomes and limitations: First-cohort TCR clusters were later found to tend to co-occur in the roughly 110 validation repertoires. Most TCR sequences proved rare, with some public TCRs found in many donors.

The trim removed 4 bases at V and 0 bases at J, leaving 5 bases unmatched. The CDR3 runs 16 residues. The V gene's germline CDR1 is SGHNT and CDR2 YYREEE (reference sequence). Comments on this clone: Its antigen is currently unknown.

TCRdb keeps only in-frame clones here, not all; method: immunoSEQ multiplex PCR. The sample consists of a few hundred thousand clones, approximately 86% of them appearing once. The sequencing sample was made of PBMCs. The sequence came from a woman aged 18 to 35 in good health and CMV-seronegative. The chain recombines TRBV5-4 with TRBJ2-3; 10 bases fit TRBD2. CDR3 amino acids: CASSLKTSGSTDTQYF. The CDR3 DNA follows: TGTGCCAGCAGCCTCAAGACTAGCGGGAGCACAGATACGCAGTATTTT.